The 17 T cell receptor beta chains below all came from one sample that was sequenced in a study of shared clonotypes between healthy human individuals. Naive CD8 cells lacked CD45RO, underwent positive selection for CCR7 and left out terminally differentiated effector memory CD45RA+ cells. Assay: immunoSEQ multiplex PCR; the TCRdb copy retains only in-frame clones and omits some. There are around 2,000,000 clones in the sample; less than 95% occur only once, and 1.2% lies in the top ten. Material: naive CD8+ T cells sorted from blood. These receptors came from a man aged 18 to 35 in good health.

This rearrangement joins TRBV30 to TRBJ2-3; D unresolved. The CDR3 totals 14 residues. Germline CDR1 GTSNPN, CDR2 SVGIG (reference sequence). Trimming took off 0 bases at V and 6 bases at J, with 13 bases between the two ends. The CDR3 nucleotides are TGTGCCTGGAGTGTAGTGTCCCATATGGATACGCAGTATTTT. As protein: CAWSVVSHMDTQYF.

This sequence joins TRBV4-1 and TRBJ2-7; D may match TRBD1 or TRBD2 (5 bases each). This CDR3 has 14 amino acids. V was shortened by 2 bases and J by 4 bases, with 12 bases between the two germline ends. The germline CDR1 and CDR2 sequences are MGHRA and YSYEKL. CDR3 coding DNA: TGCGCCAGCAGCCAACTCCTCGGGACGTACGAGCAGTACTTC. The encoded protein is CASSQLLGTYEQYF.

The V call is TRBV6-5, the J call TRBJ1-1; D is unresolved. With 0 bases removed from V and 2 bases from J, the gap between germline ends came to 10 bases. Germline V lookup: CDR1 MNHEY, CDR2 SVGAGI. The length of the CDR3 is 15 residues. Written as DNA, the CDR3 is TGTGCCAGCAGTTACTCGGCCAGAGTCAACACTGAAGCTTTCTTT. It encodes CASSYSARVNTEAFF.

The chain is built from TRBV28 and TRBJ1-5; maybe TRBD1 (6 bases). Trimming stripped 3 bases from V and 4 bases from J, with 10 bases between. Germline lookup yields CDR1 MDHEN and CDR2 SYDVKM. The CDR3 spans 14 residues. The CDR3 DNA is TGTGCCAGCAGTTTGACAGGAATTAATCAGCCCCAGCATTTT. Protein sequence: CASSLTGINQPQHF.

V gene TRBV27 combines with J gene TRBJ1-4; a possible D gene is TRBD1 (5 bases). Trimming removed 3 bases from V and 12 bases from J, with 14 bases in between. Looked up from germline, CDR1 is MNHEY and CDR2 is SMNVEV (reference sequence). CDR3 size: 13 residues. In DNA form, the CDR3 reads TGTGCCAGCAGTTTTTCGGAGGGGCGGGAACTGTTTTTT. Translating it yields CASSFSEGRELFF.

The chain combines TRBV4-1 with TRBJ1-1, with 7 nucleotides matching TRBD1. The germline V gene encodes CDR1 MGHRA and CDR2 YSYEKL. The CDR3 loop spans 14 amino acids. With 1 base clipped from V and 4 bases from J, the junction kept 3 bases outside the gene matches. CDR3 in DNA: TGCGCCAGCAGCCAAGGGCACAGGGGCACTGAAGCTTTCTTT. Translating it yields CASSQGHRGTEAFF.

This clone appeared a few times. J is TRBJ1-6 and V is TRBV28, with TRBD1 as a possible D gene (6 bases). V was cut by 10 bases and J by 5 bases, with 12 bases left in between. Germline assignment: CDR1 MDHEN and CDR2 SYDVKM. The CDR3 has 13 amino acids. The CDR3, as DNA: TGTGCCACCGGGACACCCGATAATTCACCCCTCCACTTT. Translating it yields CATGTPDNSPLHF.

The V gene is TRBV27, the J gene TRBJ2-3, with 10 nucleotides matching TRBD2. V shed 10 bases, J shed 0 bases, and the junction held 10 bases outside the gene matches. The CDR3 covers 16 residues. CDR1 and CDR2 (germline): MNHEY, SMNVEV (reference sequence). CDR3 sequence (DNA): TGTGCCACCGCCGGACTAGCGGACGCTAGCACAGATACGCAGTATTTT. This codes for CATAGLADASTDTQYF.

This clone has only one observation. The gene calls are TRBV9 and TRBJ1-5; D is undetermined. Germline V gives CDR1 SGDLS, CDR2 YYNGEE. The CDR3 contains 15 residues. V shed 0 bases and J shed 3 bases, with 10 bases lying between them. This CDR3 is CASSVDGSFNQPQHF. The DNA of the CDR3 is TGTGCCAGCAGCGTAGACGGCAGCTTCAATCAGCCCCAGCATTTT.

The rearrangement links TRBV4-1 to TRBJ2-1; 9 bases line up with TRBD1. Per the germline V gene, CDR1 is MGHRA and CDR2 is YSYEKL. V lost 3 bases and J lost 5; bases outside the gene matches: 2. This CDR3 contains 14 residues. The CDR3 here is CASSHGTGNNEQFF. DNA for the CDR3: TGCGCCAGCAGCCACGGGACAGGGAACAATGAGCAGTTCTTC.

A few counts support this clone. V gene TRBV5-1 combines with J gene TRBJ1-6; D remains unclear. The CDR3 sequence is 14 residues long. Germline CDR1 reads SGHRS; CDR2 reads YFSETQ. V lost 9 bases and J lost 2, with 12 bases in between. CDR3 bases: TGCGCCACCCGATTAGAACCCTATAATTCACCCCTCCACTTT. Protein sequence: CATRLEPYNSPLHF.

This chain joins TRBV27 and TRBJ1-1; D gene ambiguous. Germline values: CDR1 MNHEY, CDR2 SMNVEV (reference sequence). The V gene lost 3 bases and the J gene lost 7 bases, with 9 bases spanning the gap. There are 12 residues in the CDR3. The CDR3 spells CASSLPGFEAFF. CDR3 nucleotide sequence: TGTGCCAGCAGTTTGCCCGGATTTGAAGCTTTCTTT.

The chain recombines TRBV5-1 with TRBJ2-5, with 11 positions matching TRBD2. Germline V gene sequence: CDR1 SGHRS, CDR2 YFSETQ. This CDR3 has 16 amino acids. Trimming at V came to 4 bases and at J to 2 bases, leaving 7 bases not matched to a gene. Written as DNA, the CDR3 is TGCGCCAGCAGCCAAGGACTAGCGGGCATGCAAGAGACCCAGTACTTC. Protein product: CASSQGLAGMQETQYF. Supplemented by reference TRBV5-1 and TRBJ2-5, the full variable domain reads KAGVTQTPRYLIKTRGQQVTLSCSPISGHRSVSWYQQTPGQGLQFLFEYFSETQRNKGNFPGRFSGRQFSNSRSEMNVSTLELGDSALYLCASSQGLAGMQETQYFGPGTRLLVL.

The chain uses TRBV29-1 and TRBJ2-3; possible D gene TRBD2, 5 bases. The V end lost 0 bases, the J end lost 0 bases, and 10 bases lay between the germline ends. CDR3 length: 15 amino acids. Germline V lookup: CDR1 SQVTM, CDR2 ANQGSEA. The CDR3 reads CSVEDLGGSTDTQYF. The CDR3 region has the DNA TGCAGCGTTGAAGATCTCGGCGGGAGCACAGATACGCAGTATTTT.

This chain joins TRBV6-5 and TRBJ2-3; D not resolved. The CDR3 contains 15 residues. Looked up from germline, CDR1 is MNHEY and CDR2 is SVGAGI. Trimming removed 3 bases from V and 5 bases from J, with 15 bases in between. This chain's CDR3 is CASSYRGPRGDTQYF. The CDR3 DNA follows: TGTGCCAGCAGTTATCGAGGACCCCGTGGAGATACGCAGTATTTT.

V gene TRBV10-3 combines with J gene TRBJ1-5; D is ambiguous. V lost 4 bases, J lost 0 bases, and 10 bases lay in between. Germline CDR1 reads ENHRY; CDR2 reads SYGVKD. CDR3 length equals 15 residues. CDR3 in amino acids: CAISGGLYSNQPQHF. The CDR3 nucleotides read TGTGCCATCAGTGGGGGATTGTATAGCAATCAGCCCCAGCATTTT.

This chain connects TRBV4-1 to TRBJ2-2, with 11 bases that match TRBD2. J gave up 0 bases and V 4 bases, and 1 base lay outside the gene matches. The CDR3 sequence is 16 residues long. Germline loops: CDR1 MGHRA, CDR2 YSYEKL. CDR3 DNA: TGCGCCAGCAGCCCGACTAGCGGGGCGAACACCGGGGAGCTGTTTTTT. It encodes CASSPTSGANTGELFF.